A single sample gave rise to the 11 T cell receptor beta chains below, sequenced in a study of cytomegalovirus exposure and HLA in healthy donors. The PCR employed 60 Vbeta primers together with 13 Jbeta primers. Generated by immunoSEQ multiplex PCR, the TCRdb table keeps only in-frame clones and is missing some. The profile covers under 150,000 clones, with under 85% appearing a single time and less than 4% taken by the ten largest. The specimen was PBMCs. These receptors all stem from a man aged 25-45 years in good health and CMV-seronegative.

The CDR3 region has the DNA TGTGCCAGCAGTGAAGAACTTCCCTACGAGCAGTACTTC. It is translated as CASSEELPYEQYF. The chain employs TRBV2 and TRBJ2-7; no clear D. The V end was cut by 1 base, the J end by 2 bases, with 6 bases between. This CDR3 has 13 amino acids. Germline V lookup: CDR1 SNHLY, CDR2 FYNNEI.

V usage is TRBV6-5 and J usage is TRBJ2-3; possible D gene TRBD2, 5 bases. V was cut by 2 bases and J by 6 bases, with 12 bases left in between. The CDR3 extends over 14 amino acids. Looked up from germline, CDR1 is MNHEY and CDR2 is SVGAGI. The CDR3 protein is CASSYDRGMDTQYF. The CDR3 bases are TGTGCCAGCAGTTACGATCGAGGGATGGATACGCAGTATTTT.

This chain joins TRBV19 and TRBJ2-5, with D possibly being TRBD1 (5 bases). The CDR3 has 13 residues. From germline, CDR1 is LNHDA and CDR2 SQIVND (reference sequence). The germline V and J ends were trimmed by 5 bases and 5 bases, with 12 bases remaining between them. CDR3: CASSVQGRETQYF. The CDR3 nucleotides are TGTGCCAGTAGTGTCCAGGGTCGGGAGACCCAGTACTTC.

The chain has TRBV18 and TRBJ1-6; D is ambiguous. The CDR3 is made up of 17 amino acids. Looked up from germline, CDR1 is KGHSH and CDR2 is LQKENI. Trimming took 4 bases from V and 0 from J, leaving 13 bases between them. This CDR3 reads CASSLDPQSSYNSPLHF. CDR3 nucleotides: TGTGCCAGCTCACTCGATCCACAAAGCTCCTATAATTCACCCCTCCACTTT.

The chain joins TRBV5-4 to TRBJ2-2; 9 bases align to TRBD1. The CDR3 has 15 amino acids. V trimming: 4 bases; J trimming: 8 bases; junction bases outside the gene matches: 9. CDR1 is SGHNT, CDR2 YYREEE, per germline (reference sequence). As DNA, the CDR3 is TGTGCCAGCAGCGACGGACAGGGGAGCCGGGGGGAGCTGTTTTTT. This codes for CASSDGQGSRGELFF.

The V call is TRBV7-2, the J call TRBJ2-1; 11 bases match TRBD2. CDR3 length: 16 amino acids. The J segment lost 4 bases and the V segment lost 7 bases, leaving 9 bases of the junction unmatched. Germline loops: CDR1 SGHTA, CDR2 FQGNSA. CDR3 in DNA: TGTGCCAGCACCCTTAGCGGGGGGGCCAATTACAATGAGCAGTTCTTC. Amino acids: CASTLSGGANYNEQFF.

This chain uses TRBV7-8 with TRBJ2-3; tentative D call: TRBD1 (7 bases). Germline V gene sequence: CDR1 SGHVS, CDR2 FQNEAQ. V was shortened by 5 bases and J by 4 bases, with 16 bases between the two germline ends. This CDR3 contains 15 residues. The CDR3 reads CASSIRTGGADTQYF. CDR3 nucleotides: TGTGCCAGCAGCATCCGGACAGGAGGGGCAGATACGCAGTATTTT.

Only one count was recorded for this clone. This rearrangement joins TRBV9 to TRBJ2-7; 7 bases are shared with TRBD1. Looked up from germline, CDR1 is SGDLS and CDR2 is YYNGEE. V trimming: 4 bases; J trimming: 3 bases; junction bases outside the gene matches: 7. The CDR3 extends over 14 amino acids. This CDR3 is CASSPISGGYEQYF. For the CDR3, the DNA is TGTGCCAGCAGCCCAATATCAGGGGGCTACGAGCAGTACTTC. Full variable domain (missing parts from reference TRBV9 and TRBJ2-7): DSGVTQTPKHLITATGQRVTLRCSPRSGDLSVYWYQQSLDQGLQFLIQYYNGEERAKGNILERFSAQQFPDLHSELNLSSLELGDSALYFCASSPISGGYEQYFGPGTRLTVT.

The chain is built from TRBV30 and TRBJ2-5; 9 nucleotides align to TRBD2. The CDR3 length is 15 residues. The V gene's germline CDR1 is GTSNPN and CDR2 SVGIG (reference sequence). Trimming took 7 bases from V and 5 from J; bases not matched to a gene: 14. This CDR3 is CAYDTLAGVDETQYF. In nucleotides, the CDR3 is TGTGCCTACGACACCTTAGCGGGAGTAGATGAGACCCAGTACTTC.

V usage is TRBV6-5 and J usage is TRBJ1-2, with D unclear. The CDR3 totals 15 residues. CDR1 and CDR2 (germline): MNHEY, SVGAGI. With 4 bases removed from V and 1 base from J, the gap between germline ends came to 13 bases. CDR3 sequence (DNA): TGTGCCAGCAGTTTGGAGTACGGCCTTAACTATGGCTACACCTTC. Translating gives CASSLEYGLNYGYTF.

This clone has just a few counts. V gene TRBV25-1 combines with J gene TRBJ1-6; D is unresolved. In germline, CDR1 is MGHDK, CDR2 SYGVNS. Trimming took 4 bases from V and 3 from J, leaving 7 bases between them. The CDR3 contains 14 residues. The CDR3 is CASSVSLYNSPLHF. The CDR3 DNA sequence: TGTGCCAGCAGTGTTTCTCTCTATAATTCACCCCTCCACTTT.